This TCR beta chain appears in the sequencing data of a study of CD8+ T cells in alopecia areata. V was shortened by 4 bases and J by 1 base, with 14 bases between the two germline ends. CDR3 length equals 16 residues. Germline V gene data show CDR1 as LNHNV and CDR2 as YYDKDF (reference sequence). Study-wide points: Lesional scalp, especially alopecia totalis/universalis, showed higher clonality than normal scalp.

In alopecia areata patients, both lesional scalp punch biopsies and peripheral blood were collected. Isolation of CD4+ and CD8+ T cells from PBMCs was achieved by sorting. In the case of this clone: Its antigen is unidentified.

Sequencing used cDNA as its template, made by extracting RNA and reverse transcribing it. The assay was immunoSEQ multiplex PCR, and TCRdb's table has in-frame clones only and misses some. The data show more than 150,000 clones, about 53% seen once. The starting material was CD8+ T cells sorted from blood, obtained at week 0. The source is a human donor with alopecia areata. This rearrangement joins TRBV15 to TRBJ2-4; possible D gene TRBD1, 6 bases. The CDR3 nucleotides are TGTGCCACCAGCACCACAGGGTCGGGTGCCAAAAACATTCAGTACTTC. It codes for CATSTTGSGAKNIQYF.